This entry lists 27 T cell receptor beta chains sequenced from one sample in a study of T cell repertoires in cytomegalovirus infection. TCRdb processed the reads anew with MiXCR; each CDR3 protein has one entry. This table holds roughly 350,000 distinct CDR3 sequences, nearly 35% found once. Their target antigens are unknown. The sequences come from cultured PBMCs, collected from culture after CMV antigen stimulation. The receptors here all came from a human donor in good health (CMV status not recorded). Some clones in this sample may be carry-over from other donors' samples.

V usage is TRBV27 and J usage is TRBJ2-7, with TRBD1 as a possible D gene (6 bases). The germline CDR1 and CDR2 sequences are MNHEY and SMNVEV (reference sequence). The V and J ends lost 6 bases and 7 bases respectively, with 19 bases between them. The length of the CDR3 is 14 residues. In DNA, the CDR3 is TGTGCCAGCAGGGCGACAGGTATTTCTAGAGAGCAGTACGTC. Translated: CASRATGISREQYV.

This clonotype has more than one count but fewer than ten. The V and J genes are TRBV11-2 and TRBJ2-3; the D is unclear. Germline values: CDR1 SGHAT, CDR2 FQNNGV. The CDR3 runs 15 residues. V lost 1 base and J lost 2, with 10 bases in between. The CDR3 nucleotides read TGTGCCAGCAGCTTAGGACCCAGTTCCACAGATACGCAGTATTTT. Translating it yields CASSLGPSSTDTQYF.

The chain recombines TRBV12-3 or TRBV12-4 with TRBJ1-1, with 9 bases that match TRBD1. The CDR3 runs to 15 residues. V lost 7 bases and J lost 3; bases outside the gene matches: 9. The CDR3 loop is CASKTIGTGYTEAFF. CDR3 bases: TGTGCCAGCAAGACTATCGGGACAGGGTACACTGAAGCTTTCTTT.

This chain links TRBV7-9 with TRBJ2-1; 7 nucleotides agree with TRBD2. The CDR3 contains 15 residues. Germline V gene lookup returns CDR1 SEHNR and CDR2 FQNEAQ (reference sequence). V was clipped by 1 base and J by 6 bases; unmatched bases: 6. The CDR3 nucleotides are TGTGCCAGCAGCTTAGGTGGGAGGGCCGTCAATGAGCAGTTCTTC. Translation: CASSLGGRAVNEQFF.

The rearrangement links TRBV29-1 to TRBJ2-7; the match to TRBD2 covers 10 bases. This CDR3 comprises 13 residues. The V gene end was trimmed by 2 bases and the J gene end by 9 bases; junction bases not matched to a gene: 7. Germline V lookup: CDR1 SQVTM, CDR2 ANQGSEA. The CDR3 nucleotides are TGCAGCGTTGAACCTAGCGGGAGAATAGGGCAGTACTTC. This sequence encodes CSVEPSGRIGQYF.

J is TRBJ2-1 and V is TRBV6-2 or TRBV6-3; no reliable D call. The germline V gene encodes CDR1 MNHEY and CDR2 SVGEGT. Between the trimmed V and J ends, which lost 2 bases and 6 bases, there was a span of 17 bases. This CDR3 is 16 amino acids long. The CDR3 nucleotides are TGTGCCAGCAGTTACGGGGTAAAGACGGCTTCCAATGAGCAGTTCTTC. It codes for CASSYGVKTASNEQFF.

This chain connects TRBV19 to TRBJ2-2; no reliable D call. CDR1 LNHDA and CDR2 SQIVND come from the germline V gene (reference sequence). This CDR3 is built from 15 residues. V shed 3 bases and J shed 1 base, with 9 bases lying between them. CDR3 in amino acids: CASSILPGNTGELFF. The CDR3 DNA reads TGTGCCAGTAGTATCCTTCCGGGGAACACCGGGGAGCTGTTTTTT.

In this sample, this clonotype turned up a few times. The CDR3 nucleotides are TGCGCCAGCAGCGTCCGATGGTCAGATACGCAGTATTTT. This sequence encodes CASSVRWSDTQYF. The V gene is TRBV5-1, the J gene TRBJ2-3; D not certain. The length of the CDR3 is 13 residues. The V end lost 4 bases, the J end lost 4 bases, and 10 bases lay between the germline ends. In germline, CDR1 is SGHRS, CDR2 YFSETQ.

This clonotype was counted between two and nine times. The chain recombines TRBV7-4 with TRBJ2-7; D uncertain. The CDR3 totals 12 residues. Germline V gene data show CDR1 as SGHVT and CDR2 as SQSDAQ. The V gene lost 5 bases and the J gene lost 2 bases, with 7 bases spanning the gap. The CDR3 DNA follows: TGTGCCAGCAGCGTTCTGGCCTACGAGCAGTACGTC. It specifies CASSVLAYEQYV.

A word on this clonotype: The junction and the germline gene differ at one end; a read error may be behind it. This chain's CDR3 is CASSLISRVPQQF. The CDR3 DNA follows: TGTGCCAGCAGCTTAATTAGTAGGGTCCCCCAGCAGTTT. The chain is built from TRBV7-2 and TRBJ1-5, with D uncertain. CDR1 is SGHTA and CDR2 is FQGNSA in the germline V gene. There are 13 residues in the CDR3.

The chain combines TRBV5-1 with TRBJ2-2; D call uncertain. Germline V lookup: CDR1 SGHRS, CDR2 YFSETQ. With 0 bases removed from V and 3 bases from J, the gap between germline ends came to 3 bases. This CDR3 has 13 amino acids. CDR3 sequence: CASSLDYTGELFF. The CDR3 DNA follows: TGCGCCAGCAGCTTGGACTACACCGGGGAGCTGTTTTTT.

The chain has TRBV11-3 and TRBJ2-7; tentative D call: TRBD2 (5 bases). Trimming took 5 bases from V and 7 from J, leaving 15 bases between them. This CDR3 has 13 residues. Germline CDR1 SGHNT, CDR2 YENEEA. As DNA, the CDR3 is TGTGCCAGCAGCCCCAACCCCACGGGGGAGCAGTACGTC. It codes for CASSPNPTGEQYV.

The chain combines TRBV12-5 with TRBJ1-1, with 9 bases that match TRBD1. Germline CDR1 and CDR2: LGHNT and FRNRAP. The length of the CDR3 is 14 residues. Unmatched junction bases numbered 3, after V lost 0 bases and J lost 7 bases. CDR3 residues: CASGLVGQGSEAFF. The CDR3 coding sequence is TGTGCTAGTGGTTTGGTCGGACAGGGGAGTGAAGCTTTCTTT.

The rearrangement uses TRBV20-1 and TRBJ2-7, with D perhaps matching TRBD1 (6 bases). V shed 4 bases and J shed 4 bases, with 17 bases lying between them. The CDR3 spans 14 residues. Looked up from germline, CDR1 is DFQATT and CDR2 is SNEGSKA (reference sequence). The CDR3 reads CSATHRVLPYEQYF. CDR3 sequence (DNA): TGCAGTGCTACCCACAGGGTCTTGCCTTACGAGCAGTACTTC.

This clonotype came up many times. The chain is built from TRBV7-8 and TRBJ2-3; weak D call: TRBD2 (5 bases). The CDR3 has 16 residues. Germline V gene data show CDR1 as SGHVS and CDR2 as FQNEAQ. V was clipped by 2 bases and J by 6 bases, with 18 bases between them. The CDR3: CASSLPLRPRGDTQYF. The CDR3 DNA reads TGTGCCAGCAGCTTACCTTTGCGCCCCCGAGGGGATACGCAGTATTTT.

The genes are TRBV7-9 and TRBJ2-3, with D unresolved. Germline V lookup: CDR1 SEHNR, CDR2 FQNEAQ (reference sequence). The CDR3 sequence is 11 residues long. V lost 8 bases to trimming and J lost 4 bases, with 7 bases between them. In DNA form, the CDR3 reads TGTGCCAGCCTTAACGCAGATACGCAGTATTTT. Translating gives CASLNADTQYF.

The rearrangement joins TRBV6-2 or TRBV6-3 to TRBJ2-7; D is perhaps TRBD2 (6 bases). This CDR3 contains 15 residues. Germline-derived CDR1 and CDR2 are MNHEY and SVGEGT. The ends were cut back, 2 bases at V and 2 bases at J, with 13 bases in the middle. The CDR3 region has the DNA TGTGCCAGCAGTTACGACTCGCCGGGAGCCTACGAGCAGTACTTC. This sequence encodes CASSYDSPGAYEQYF.

The chain links TRBV7-2 to TRBJ2-1; no clear D. In germline, CDR1 is SGHTA, CDR2 FQGNSA. Trimming took off 2 bases at V and 16 bases at J, with 18 bases between the two ends. CDR3 length equals 13 residues. In DNA form, the CDR3 reads TGTGCCAGCAGCTTATTCAACAGCCGATCCGAATTCTTC. It encodes CASSLFNSRSEFF.

The chain combines TRBV19 with TRBJ1-5, with D possibly being TRBD1 (6 bases). Trimming shortened V by 7 bases and J by 0 bases, and 13 bases separated the two germline ends. This CDR3 has 15 residues. Looked up from germline, CDR1 is LNHDA and CDR2 is SQIVND (reference sequence). The DNA for the CDR3 is TGTGCCAGTAATTTGGACAGATATAGCAATCAGCCCCAGCATTTT. Protein: CASNLDRYSNQPQHF.

This clonotype was observed a handful of times. The chain couples TRBV6-1 to TRBJ2-7, with D possibly matching TRBD2 (6 bases). The CDR3 spans 14 residues. V gave up 11 bases and J gave up 7 bases, with 24 bases separating them. Per germline, CDR1 MNHNS and CDR2 SASEGT. CDR3 coding DNA: TGTGCCGCATCCCCTCTTTGGGAGGAGAAGGAGCAGTACTTC. It codes for CAASPLWEEKEQYF.

This clonotype has ten or more counts. This chain connects TRBV7-2 to TRBJ2-5; D uncertain. Germline V gene sequence: CDR1 SGHTA, CDR2 FQGNSA. Trimming removed 5 bases from V and 5 bases from J, with 15 bases in between. The CDR3 sequence is 14 residues long. The CDR3, as DNA: TGTGCCAGCAGCATGGGCCCTACAAAGGAGACCCAGTACTTC. As protein: CASSMGPTKETQYF.

The genes are TRBV5-1 and TRBJ2-7, with 8 bases fitting TRBD1. J was trimmed by 10 bases and V by 3 bases; bases with no gene match: 21. The CDR3 runs to 17 residues. Germline CDR1 is SGHRS and CDR2 is YFSETQ. The CDR3 sequence is CASSSDPRDRLLRGQYF. CDR3 nucleotide sequence: TGCGCCAGCAGCTCCGATCCCCGGGACAGGTTACTCCGGGGACAGTACTTC.

Many counts were recorded for this clonotype. The chain combines TRBV28 with TRBJ1-2; unclear D gene. V shed 5 bases and J shed 2 bases, with 9 bases lying between them. The germline V gene encodes CDR1 MDHEN and CDR2 SYDVKM. The CDR3 runs to 13 residues. CDR3: CASSPRFNYGYTF. Here the CDR3 DNA reads TGTGCCAGCAGTCCCAGGTTCAACTATGGCTACACCTTC.

This clonotype was seen only once. The genes are TRBV7-1 and TRBJ2-1; TRBD1 matches at 9 bases. TRBV7-1 is known as an ORF, though its function is uncertain. V trimming: 6 bases; J trimming: 7 bases; junction bases outside the gene matches: 13. The CDR3 covers 16 residues. DNA for the CDR3: TGTGCCAGCAGTCAGAACCGGGACAGGGATGTTAATGAGCAGTTCTTC. Translating it yields CASSQNRDRDVNEQFF.

This clonotype showed up just a few times. The V gene is TRBV10-3, the J gene TRBJ1-5; D is perhaps TRBD1 (5 bases). The CDR3 has 15 amino acids. Trimming removed 10 bases from V and 0 bases from J, with 16 bases in between. Germline-derived CDR1 and CDR2 are ENHRY and SYGVKD. Here the CDR3 reads CATGAGTYSNQPQHF. The CDR3 nucleotides are TGTGCCACCGGGGCAGGGACGTATAGCAATCAGCCCCAGCATTTT.

Many counts were recorded for this clonotype. The V call is TRBV7-2, the J call TRBJ1-5, with TRBD1 identical over 11 bases. V shed 4 bases and J 7 bases; nucleotides not matched to a gene: 3. CDR1 and CDR2 (germline): SGHTA, FQGNSA. The CDR3 spans 14 residues. DNA for the CDR3: TGTGCCAGCAGCTCCCGGACAGGGGGCCAGCCCCAGCATTTT. Its translation: CASSSRTGGQPQHF.

This clonotype was observed a handful of times. The V gene is TRBV4-1, the J gene TRBJ2-1; TRBD2 aligns across 9 bases. Trimming took 6 bases from V and 6 from J; bases not matched to a gene: 15. The germline V gene has CDR1 MGHRA and CDR2 YSYEKL. The CDR3 totals 17 residues. CDR3 sequence reads: CASRPLLAGPRRNEQFF. The CDR3 DNA sequence: TGCGCCAGCAGACCTCTACTAGCGGGCCCTCGACGCAATGAGCAGTTCTTC.